This T cell receptor beta chain stems from a study of blood T cells in healthy people across ages. The study, taken as a whole, reports: A roughly linear age-dependent decrease characterized TCR beta diversity per million T cells.

Using a J-beta primer mix together with a sample-barcoded 5' primer, a second PCR was run for roughly 7 to 11 cycles. TCRdb fed the 5' RACE reads into MiXCR, producing one record per CDR3 protein. The sample shows around 990,000 distinct CDR3 sequences, roughly a quarter of them seen only once. Each donor gave around 9.6 milliliters of peripheral blood. Germline V lookup: CDR1 LGHNA, CDR2 YSLEER. There are 15 residues in the CDR3. The V end was cut by 3 bases, the J end by 0 bases, with 11 bases between. As to this clonotype: The antigen is not known.

This same sample was also part of a study on T cells of mothers and their children. That paper notes: Second-PCR primer M1S introduced sample barcodes and 2-4 random nucleotides. Each mother gave over 8 million TCR beta CDR3 reads; each child, some 3 million.

The rearrangement joins TRBV4-3 to TRBJ1-1, with a possible D match to TRBD1 (5 bases). This TCR derives from a girl aged 2 to 10 in good health. The sequencing sample was made of blood. CDR3 loop: CASSHGALMNTEAFF. The CDR3 DNA reads TGCGCCAGCAGCCACGGGGCGCTCATGAACACTGAAGCTTTCTTT.